Below, 21 T cell receptor beta chains from the same sample are listed, as sequenced in a study of T-cell memory formation after mild COVID-19. MiXCR, run by TCRdb on the 5' RACE reads, gives a single entry per CDR3 protein. The profile shows a few hundred thousand distinct CDR3 sequences, approximately 19% of them singletons. What was sequenced was PBMCs or a T cell subset sorted from them (not recorded which). The receptor source for this set is a man aged 18-30 years who had mild COVID-19 (a few samples of this study predate the infection). Cell type and time point are not known.

This clonotype is deemed medium-sized. J is TRBJ2-1 and V is TRBV7-9; D not resolved. CDR1 and CDR2 from the germline V gene are SEHNR and FQNEAQ (reference sequence). Trimming stripped 3 bases from V and 12 bases from J, with 9 bases between. CDR3 length: 11 amino acids. CDR3 residues: CASSFNRRQFF. The CDR3 bases are TGTGCCAGCAGCTTCAATCGGAGGCAGTTCTTC. Complete variable domain (other parts from reference TRBV7-9 and TRBJ2-1): DTGVSQNPRHKITKRGQNVTFRCDPISEHNRLYWYRQTLGQGPEFLTYFQNEAQLEKSRLLSDRFSAERPKGSFSTLEIQRTEQGDSAMYLCASSFNRRQFFGPGTRLTVL.

The chain employs TRBV4-1 and TRBJ1-2, with TRBD1 matching 12 bases. CDR1 is MGHRA and CDR2 is YSYEKL in the germline V gene. The CDR3 length is 15 residues. J lost 3 bases, V lost 6 bases, and 5 bases had no gene match. CDR3 sequence: CASRRGTGGDYGYTF. The CDR3 DNA reads TGCGCCAGCAGGAGGGGGACAGGGGGCGACTATGGCTACACCTTC.

This clonotype was seen a handful of times. One junction end does not reproduce the germline sequence, and a read error may be involved. The chain is built from TRBV7-7 and TRBJ2-5, with D possibly TRBD2 on 5 matching bases. Germline V gene data show CDR1 as SSHAT and CDR2 as FNYEAQ (reference sequence). CDR3 size: 15 residues. The CDR3 region is CASTRGLNLQETQYF. The CDR3 DNA sequence: TGTGCTAGCACCCGGGGTTTAAACCTCCAAGAGACCCAGTACTTC.

The gene calls are TRBV12-3 or TRBV12-4 and TRBJ1-5, with a weak D call TRBD1 (6 bases). The CDR3 is made up of 15 amino acids. V lost 6 bases to trimming and J lost 3 bases, with 15 bases between them. Here the CDR3 reads CASSPVTGNNQPQHF. The CDR3 bases are TGTGCCAGCAGCCCAGTAACAGGGAACAATCAGCCCCAGCATTTT.

This clonotype was observed a handful of times. J is TRBJ1-2 and V is TRBV10-3, with 7 bases fitting TRBD1. This CDR3 spans 14 amino acids. V trimming: 8 bases; J trimming: 6 bases; junction bases outside the gene matches: 12. Germline assignment: CDR1 ENHRY and CDR2 SYGVKD. CDR3 bases: TGTGCCATCGGATTGCCCGGGACAGATAATGGCTACACCTTC. Its translation is CAIGLPGTDNGYTF.

The J gene is TRBJ2-1, the V gene TRBV7-8; no definite D call. CDR1 is SGHVS, CDR2 FQNEAQ, per germline. The CDR3 spans 13 residues. Trimming stripped 1 base from V and 10 bases from J, with 11 bases between. CDR3 sequence: CASSLETFDEQFF. In DNA, the CDR3 is TGTGCCAGCAGCTTAGAGACTTTCGACGAGCAGTTCTTC.

Comments on this clonotype: The germline gene is not matched at one end of the junction; a read error may be the cause. The J gene is TRBJ1-1, the V gene TRBV6-5; D not certain. This CDR3 region has 11 residues. Germline loops: CDR1 MNHEY, CDR2 SVGAGI. The DNA for the CDR3 is TGTGCCAGCAGTCACTCAGCGGAGGCTTTCTTT. Its protein is CASSHSAEAFF.

This clonotype has more than one count but fewer than ten. V is TRBV25-1 and J is TRBJ2-5, with TRBD2 as a possible D gene (6 bases). CDR3 size: 16 residues. Trimming stripped 1 base from V and 1 base from J, with 13 bases between. The V gene's germline CDR1 is MGHDK and CDR2 SYGVNS. The CDR3 DNA reads as TGTGCCAGCAGTGAATCGGGAGCGACCAGCCAAGAGACCCAGTACTTC. Its protein product is CASSESGATSQETQYF.

V usage is TRBV4-2 and J usage is TRBJ2-5; a weak D match, TRBD2 (5 bases). The CDR3 totals 15 residues. The germline V gene encodes CDR1 LGHNA and CDR2 YNFKEQ. Trimming removed 5 bases at V and 2 bases at J, with 15 bases between. The chain's CDR3 is CASSGAVTEQETQYF. The CDR3 DNA reads TGTGCCAGCAGCGGAGCGGTAACTGAGCAAGAGACCCAGTACTTC.

This clonotype was counted a few times. The gene calls are TRBV11-2 and TRBJ1-6; D not resolved. In germline, CDR1 is SGHAT, CDR2 FQNNGV. This CDR3 is 15 amino acids long. Trimming removed 6 bases from V and 7 bases from J, with 16 bases in between. The CDR3 DNA sequence: TGTGCCAGCAGAATCCCGGGAAGGAGAAATTCACCCCTCCACTTT. It specifies CASRIPGRRNSPLHF.

This clonotype was seen ten or more times. V is TRBV5-5 and J is TRBJ2-7, with 11 bases matching TRBD2. CDR1 and CDR2 (germline): SGHKS, YYEKEE (reference sequence). V gave up 4 bases and J gave up 7 bases; unmatched junction bases: 7. CDR3 length: 14 amino acids. The CDR3 bases are TGTGCCAGCAGCACATATAGCGGGGGGGAAGAGCAGTACGTC. Protein: CASSTYSGGEEQYV.

This clonotype came up a few times. CDR3: CASSLAGIETQYF. The CDR3 DNA follows: TGTGCCAGCAGCTTAGCGGGGATAGAGACCCAGTACTTC. This rearrangement joins TRBV11-2 to TRBJ2-5, with a possible D match to TRBD2 (5 bases). This CDR3 is built from 13 residues. CDR1 SGHAT and CDR2 FQNNGV come from the germline V gene. Between the trimmed V and J ends, which lost 1 base and 4 bases, there was a span of 7 bases.

The chain has TRBV4-3 and TRBJ2-3, with 12 bases matching TRBD2. The V and J ends lost 6 bases and 8 bases, in that order; junction bases with no gene match: 15. The CDR3 is made up of 17 amino acids. CDR1 is LGHNA, CDR2 YSLEER, per germline. CDR3 DNA sequence: TGCGCCAGCAGTCTAACGACTAGCGGGGGAGCCCGCGGTACGCAGTATTTT. Protein: CASSLTTSGGARGTQYF.

V is TRBV12-3 or TRBV12-4 and J is TRBJ2-1, with D perhaps TRBD1 or TRBD2 (5 bases each). V shed 1 base and J shed 3 bases, with 10 bases lying between them. This CDR3 has 15 amino acids. Here the CDR3 DNA reads TGTGCCAGCAGTTTAGGAGGGGACCACTACAATGAGCAGTTCTTC. This codes for CASSLGGDHYNEQFF.

The V and J genes are TRBV4-1 and TRBJ1-5, with D unresolved. The V end was cut by 1 base, the J end by 7 bases, with 20 bases between. Looked up from germline, CDR1 is MGHRA and CDR2 is YSYEKL. The CDR3 runs 17 residues. The CDR3 here is CASSQVDMGATFQPQHF. CDR3 coding DNA: TGCGCCAGCAGCCAAGTGGATATGGGAGCAACCTTCCAGCCCCAGCATTTT.

As regards this clonotype: A much larger clone differs by one base, so this may be a read error. The V gene is TRBV20-1, the J gene TRBJ2-3; 9 bases agree with TRBD1. Germline V gene sequence: CDR1 DFQATT, CDR2 SNEGSKA (reference sequence). The J segment lost 1 base and the V segment lost 6 bases, leaving 8 bases of the junction unmatched. The CDR3 covers 15 residues. The CDR3 bases are TGCAGTGCCGTCGTGGACAGGGGCGGCACAGATACGCAGTATTTT. Residues: CSAVVDRGGTDTQYF.

Points on this clonotype: A junction boundary mismatches the germline segment, possibly from a read error. The CDR3 DNA reads TGCGCCAGCAGTCAATCGGGAGCCGCGAATTTT. It specifies CASSQSGAANF. The rearrangement joins TRBV23-1 to TRBJ1-3; no reliable D call. TRBV23-1 counts as an open reading frame of uncertain function. This CDR3 is built from 11 residues.

V is TRBV4-2 and J is TRBJ2-1, with TRBD2 as a possible D gene (6 bases). V was clipped by 4 bases and J by 7 bases, with 11 bases between them. The V gene's germline CDR1 is LGHNA and CDR2 YNFKEQ. The CDR3 loop spans 13 amino acids. CDR3 in amino acids: CASSRGLRNEQFF. The CDR3 nucleotides are TGTGCCAGCAGCCGAGGACTACGGAATGAGCAGTTCTTC.

The V gene is TRBV5-1, the J gene TRBJ2-5; D gene unclear. Trimming removed 4 bases at V and 7 bases at J, with 14 bases between. Germline values: CDR1 SGHRS, CDR2 YFSETQ. The CDR3 runs to 13 residues. DNA of the CDR3: TGCGCCAGCAGCCCCCTTGATGGCGTGACCCAGTACTTC. Translated: CASSPLDGVTQYF.

This clonotype appeared a single time. The chain carries TRBV7-2 and TRBJ2-2; tentative D call: TRBD2 (5 bases). This CDR3 is 16 amino acids long. The V end was cut by 4 bases, the J end by 1 base, with 13 bases between. Germline V lookup: CDR1 SGHTA, CDR2 FQGNSA. CDR3 residues: CASSSRGALNTGELFF. DNA for the CDR3: TGTGCCAGCAGCTCCCGGGGAGCCCTGAACACCGGGGAGCTGTTTTTT.

The CDR3 sequence: CASSFTGGRSGNTIYF. In nucleotides, the CDR3 is TGTGCCAGCAGCTTTACAGGGGGCCGCTCTGGAAACACCATATATTTT. The chain has TRBV7-2 and TRBJ1-3, with TRBD1 matching over 9 bases. Unmatched junction bases numbered 3, after V lost 3 bases and J lost 0 bases. CDR3 size: 16 residues. CDR1 and CDR2 (germline): SGHTA, FQGNSA.